This T cell receptor beta chain emerged from a study of cytomegalovirus exposure and HLA in healthy donors. Whole-study findings and limits: Specific recognition of CMV antigens was confirmed in vitro for three chains (all CMV-associated).

Points on this clone: Its specificity is unknown.

This CDR3 is built from 17 residues. The germline V gene encodes CDR1 MGHDK and CDR2 SYGVNS. J gave up 4 bases and V 3 bases, and 9 bases lay outside the gene matches. The PCR was carried out with 60 Vbeta primers and 13 Jbeta primers. Sequencing was performed with immunoSEQ multiplex PCR; in TCRdb, only in-frame clones are kept and a portion is missing. The sample holds about 170,000 clones, about 75% seen once. Source material: PBMCs. The source of this sequence is a female donor in good health and CMV-seronegative. The rearrangement joins TRBV25-1 to TRBJ2-3; 11 bases are shared with TRBD2. CDR3 residues: CASSETRLAGSPDTQYF. The CDR3 DNA follows: TGTGCCAGCAGTGAGACCCGACTAGCGGGGTCCCCAGATACGCAGTATTTT.